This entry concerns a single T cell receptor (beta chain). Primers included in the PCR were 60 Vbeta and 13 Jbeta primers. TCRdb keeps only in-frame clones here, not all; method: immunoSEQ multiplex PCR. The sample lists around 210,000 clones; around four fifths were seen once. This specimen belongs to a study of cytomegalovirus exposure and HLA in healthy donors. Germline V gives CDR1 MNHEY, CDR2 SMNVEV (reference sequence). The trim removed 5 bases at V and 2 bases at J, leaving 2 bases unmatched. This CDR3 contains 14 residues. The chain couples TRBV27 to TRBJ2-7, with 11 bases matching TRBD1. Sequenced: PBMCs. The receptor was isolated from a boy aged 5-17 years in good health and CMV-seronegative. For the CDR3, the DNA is TGTGCCAGCAGTGTGGGACAGGGGGCCTACGAGCAGTACTTC. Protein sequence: CASSVGQGAYEQYF.